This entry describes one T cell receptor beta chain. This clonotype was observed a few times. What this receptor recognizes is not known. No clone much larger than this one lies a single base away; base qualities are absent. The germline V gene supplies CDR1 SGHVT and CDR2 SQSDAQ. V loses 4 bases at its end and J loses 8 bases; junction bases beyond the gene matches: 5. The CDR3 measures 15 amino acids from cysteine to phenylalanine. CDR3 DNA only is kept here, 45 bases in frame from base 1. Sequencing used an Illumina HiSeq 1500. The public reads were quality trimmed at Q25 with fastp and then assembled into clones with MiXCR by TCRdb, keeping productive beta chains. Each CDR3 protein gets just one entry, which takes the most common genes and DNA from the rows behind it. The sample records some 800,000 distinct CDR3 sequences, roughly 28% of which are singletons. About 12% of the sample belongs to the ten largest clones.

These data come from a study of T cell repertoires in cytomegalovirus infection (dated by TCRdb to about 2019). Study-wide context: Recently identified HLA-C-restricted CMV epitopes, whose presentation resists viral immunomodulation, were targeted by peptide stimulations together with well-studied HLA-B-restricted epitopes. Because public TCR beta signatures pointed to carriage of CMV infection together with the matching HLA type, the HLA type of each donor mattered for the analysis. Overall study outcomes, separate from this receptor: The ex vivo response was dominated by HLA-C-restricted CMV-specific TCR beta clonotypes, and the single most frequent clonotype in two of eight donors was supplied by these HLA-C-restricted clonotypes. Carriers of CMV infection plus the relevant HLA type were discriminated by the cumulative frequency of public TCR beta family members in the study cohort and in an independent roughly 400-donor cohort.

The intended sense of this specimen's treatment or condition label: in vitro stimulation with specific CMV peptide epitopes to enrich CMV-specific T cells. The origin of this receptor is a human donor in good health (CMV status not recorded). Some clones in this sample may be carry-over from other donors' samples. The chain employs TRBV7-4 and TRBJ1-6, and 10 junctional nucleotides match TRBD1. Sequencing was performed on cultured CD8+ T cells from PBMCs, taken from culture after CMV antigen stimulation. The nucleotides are TGTGCCAGCAGCTCCGTGGACAGGGGGGATTCACCCCTCCACTTT. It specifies CASSSVDRGDSPLHF.